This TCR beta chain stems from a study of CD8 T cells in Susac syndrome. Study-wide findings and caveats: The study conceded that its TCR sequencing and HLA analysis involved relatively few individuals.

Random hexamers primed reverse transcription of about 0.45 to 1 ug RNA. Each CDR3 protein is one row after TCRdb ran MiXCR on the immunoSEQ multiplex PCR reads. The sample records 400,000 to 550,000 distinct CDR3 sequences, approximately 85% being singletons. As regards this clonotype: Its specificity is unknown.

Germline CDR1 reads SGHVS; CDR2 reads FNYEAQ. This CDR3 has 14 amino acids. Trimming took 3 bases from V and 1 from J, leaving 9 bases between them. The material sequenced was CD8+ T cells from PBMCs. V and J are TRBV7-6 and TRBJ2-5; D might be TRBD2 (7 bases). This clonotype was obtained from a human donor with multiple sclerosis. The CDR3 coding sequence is TGTGCCAGCAGCTTTGCGGGGGCCCAAGAGACCCAGTACTTC. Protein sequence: CASSFAGAQETQYF.